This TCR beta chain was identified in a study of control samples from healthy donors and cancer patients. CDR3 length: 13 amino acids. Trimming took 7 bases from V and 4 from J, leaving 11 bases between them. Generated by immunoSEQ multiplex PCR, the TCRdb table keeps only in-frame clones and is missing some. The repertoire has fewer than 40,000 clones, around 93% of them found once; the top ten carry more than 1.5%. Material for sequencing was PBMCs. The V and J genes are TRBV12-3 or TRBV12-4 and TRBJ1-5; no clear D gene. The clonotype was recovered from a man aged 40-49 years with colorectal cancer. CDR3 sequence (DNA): TGTGCCAGCACCGCGACGGGAAATCAGCCCCAGCATTTT. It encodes CASTATGNQPQHF.